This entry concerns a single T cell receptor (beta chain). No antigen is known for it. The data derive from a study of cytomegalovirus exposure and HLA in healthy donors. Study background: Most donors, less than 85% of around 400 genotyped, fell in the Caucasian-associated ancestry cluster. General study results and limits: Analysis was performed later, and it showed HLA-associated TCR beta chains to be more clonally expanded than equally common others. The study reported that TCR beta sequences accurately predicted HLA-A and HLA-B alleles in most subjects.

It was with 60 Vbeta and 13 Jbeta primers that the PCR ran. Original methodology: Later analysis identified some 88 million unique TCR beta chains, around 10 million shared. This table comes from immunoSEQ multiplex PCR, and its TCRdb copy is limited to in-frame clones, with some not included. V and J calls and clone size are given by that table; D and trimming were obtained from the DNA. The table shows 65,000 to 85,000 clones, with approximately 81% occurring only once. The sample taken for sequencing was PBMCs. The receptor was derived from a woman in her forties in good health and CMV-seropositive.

CDR3 loop: CASSLGQYNEQYF. The CDR3 DNA reads as TGTGCCAGCAGCTTAGGGCAGTACAACGAGCAGTACTTC. The rearrangement uses TRBV7-3 and TRBJ2-7; D ambiguous. Trimming shortened V by 2 bases and J by 5 bases, and 10 bases separated the two germline ends. Germline values: CDR1 SGHTA, CDR2 FQGTGA. The CDR3 spans 13 residues.